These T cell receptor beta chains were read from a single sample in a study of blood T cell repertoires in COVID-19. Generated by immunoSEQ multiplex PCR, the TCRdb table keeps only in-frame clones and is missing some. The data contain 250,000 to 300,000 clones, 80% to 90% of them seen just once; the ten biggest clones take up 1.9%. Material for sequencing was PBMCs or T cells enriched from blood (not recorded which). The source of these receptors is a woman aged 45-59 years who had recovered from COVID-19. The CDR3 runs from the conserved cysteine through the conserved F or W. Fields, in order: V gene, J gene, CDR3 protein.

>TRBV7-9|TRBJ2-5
CASSWTSQFGETQYF
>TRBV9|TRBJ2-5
CASSVRGLQETQYF
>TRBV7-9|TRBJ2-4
CASSFTRDRGLHIQYF
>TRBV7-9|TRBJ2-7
CASSLGDRGEQYF
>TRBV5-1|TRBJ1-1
CASSQEPSRFEAFF
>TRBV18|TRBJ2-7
CASSPRTATYEQYF
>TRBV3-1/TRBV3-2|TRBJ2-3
CASSPPGVPDTQYF
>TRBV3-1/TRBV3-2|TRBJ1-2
CASSRTDGIYGYTF
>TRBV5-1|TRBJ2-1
CASSLQGAYNEQFF
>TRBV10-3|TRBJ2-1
CAISYSGRDYNEQFF
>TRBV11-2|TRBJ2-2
CASSPPRAGGTGELFF
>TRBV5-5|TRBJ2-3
CASSFSPADTQYF
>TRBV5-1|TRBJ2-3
CASSPRTSGTTDTQYF
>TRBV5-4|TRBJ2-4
CASSRRLAGESKNIQYF
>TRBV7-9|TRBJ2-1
CASSLRTQKDKFF
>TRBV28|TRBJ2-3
CASSGIGVGDSYLGGDTQYF
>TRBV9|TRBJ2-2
CASSPPVTGGRINGELFF
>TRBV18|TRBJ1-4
CASSPMGLTEKLFF
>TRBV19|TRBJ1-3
CAIQSGGSGNTIYF
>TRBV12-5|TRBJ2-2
CASGAGTGTVGELFF
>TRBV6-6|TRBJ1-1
CASTTGQVSEAFF
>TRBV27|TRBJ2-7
CASSNPGGFHYEQYF
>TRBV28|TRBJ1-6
CASKQGSYNSPLHF
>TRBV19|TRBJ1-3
CASSGTGVAGNTIYF
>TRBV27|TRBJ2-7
CASSSGTSGSYEQYF
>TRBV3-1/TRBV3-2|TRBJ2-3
CASSPIAGGSTQYF